This TCR beta chain was sequenced for a study of post-analysis software for immune sequencing data. Study-wide results and limits: Samples sharing a preparation batch grouped tightly together when assessed by F measure. A handful of TRBV segments were significantly more frequent in patients than in controls. TRBV5-6, TRBV5-1 and TRBV20-1 were among these segments. For normalized Chao1 diversity, multiple sclerosis patients scored significantly lower than controls did.

The CDR3 length is 14 residues. Trimming took 6 bases from V and 5 from J; bases not matched to a gene: 9. Germline CDR1 and CDR2: MNHEY and SMNVEV (reference sequence). This clonotype has just a few counts. Its antigen is currently unknown. Prepared libraries of TCR beta cDNA carried unique molecular identifiers. The source material, roughly 0.9 to 11 million T cells, gave rise to about 500,000 cDNA molecules. TCRdb itself ran the PCR reads through MiXCR, one entry per CDR3 protein. The sample consists of about 150,000 distinct CDR3 sequences, around 28% of them appearing once. The sequenced sample was blood. The genes are TRBV27 and TRBJ1-2; the match to TRBD1 covers 7 bases. This clonotype was obtained from a girl aged 5 to 17 with multiple sclerosis. CDR3 region: CASREQGNGYGYTF. The DNA for the CDR3 is TGTGCCAGCAGGGAACAGGGGAATGGATATGGCTACACCTTC.